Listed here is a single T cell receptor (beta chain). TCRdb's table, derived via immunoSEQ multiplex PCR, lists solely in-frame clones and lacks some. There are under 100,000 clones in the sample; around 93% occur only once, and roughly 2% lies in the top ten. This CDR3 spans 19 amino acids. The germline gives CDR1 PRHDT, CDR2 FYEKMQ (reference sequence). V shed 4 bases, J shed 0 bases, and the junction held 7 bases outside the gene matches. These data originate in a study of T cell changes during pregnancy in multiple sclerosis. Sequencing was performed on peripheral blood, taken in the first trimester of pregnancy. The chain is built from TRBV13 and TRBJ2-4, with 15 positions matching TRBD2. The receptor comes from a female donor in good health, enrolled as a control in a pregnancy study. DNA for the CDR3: TGTGCCAGCAGCTGGGGACTAGCGGGGGGATCCCTAGCCAAAAACATTCAGTACTTC. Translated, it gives CASSWGLAGGSLAKNIQYF. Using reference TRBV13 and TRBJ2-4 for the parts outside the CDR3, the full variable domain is AAGVIQSPRHLIKEKRETATLKCYPIPRHDTVYWYQQGPGQDPQFLISFYEKMQSDKGSIPDRFSAQQFSDYHSELNMSSLELGDSALYFCASSWGLAGGSLAKNIQYFGAGTRLSVL.